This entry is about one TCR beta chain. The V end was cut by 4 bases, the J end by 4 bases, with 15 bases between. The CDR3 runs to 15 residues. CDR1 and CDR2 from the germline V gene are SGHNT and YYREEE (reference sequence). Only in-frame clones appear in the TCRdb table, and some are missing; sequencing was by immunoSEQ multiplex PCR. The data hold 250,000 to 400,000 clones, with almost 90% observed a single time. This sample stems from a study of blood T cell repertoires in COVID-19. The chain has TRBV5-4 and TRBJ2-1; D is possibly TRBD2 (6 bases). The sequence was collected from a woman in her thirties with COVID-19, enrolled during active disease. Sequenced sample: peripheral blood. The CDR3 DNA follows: TGTGCCAGCAGCGAACCCCGGGACTCGTACAATGAGCAGTTCTTC. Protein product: CASSEPRDSYNEQFF.